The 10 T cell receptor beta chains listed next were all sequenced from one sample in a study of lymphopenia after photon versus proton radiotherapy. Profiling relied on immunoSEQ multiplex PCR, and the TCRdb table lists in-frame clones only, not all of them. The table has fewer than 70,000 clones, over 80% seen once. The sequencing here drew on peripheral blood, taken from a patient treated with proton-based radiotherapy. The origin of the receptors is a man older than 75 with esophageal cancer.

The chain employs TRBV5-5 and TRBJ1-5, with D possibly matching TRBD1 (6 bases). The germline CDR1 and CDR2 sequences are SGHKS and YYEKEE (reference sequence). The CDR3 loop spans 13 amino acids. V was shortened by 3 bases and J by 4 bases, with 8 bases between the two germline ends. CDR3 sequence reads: CASSSQGNQPQHF. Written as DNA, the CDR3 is TGTGCCAGCAGCTCACAGGGAAATCAGCCCCAGCATTTT.

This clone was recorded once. CDR3 sequence: CASLETILPRVLNQPQHF. CDR3 nucleotide sequence: TGTGCAAGTCTCGAAACTATTCTACCCAGGGTCCTCAATCAGCCCCAGCATTTT. The V and J genes are TRBV12-2 and TRBJ1-5; the table's D call, TRBD1, has no DNA check behind it. TRBV12-2 is flagged as a pseudogene. The CDR3 covers 18 residues.

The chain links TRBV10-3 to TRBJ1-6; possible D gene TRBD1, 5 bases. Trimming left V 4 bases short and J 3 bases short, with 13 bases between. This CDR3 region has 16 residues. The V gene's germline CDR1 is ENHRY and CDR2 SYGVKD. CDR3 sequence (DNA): TGTGCCATCAGTGGGTCCTCAGGGCTCTATAATTCACCCCTCCACTTT. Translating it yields CAISGSSGLYNSPLHF.

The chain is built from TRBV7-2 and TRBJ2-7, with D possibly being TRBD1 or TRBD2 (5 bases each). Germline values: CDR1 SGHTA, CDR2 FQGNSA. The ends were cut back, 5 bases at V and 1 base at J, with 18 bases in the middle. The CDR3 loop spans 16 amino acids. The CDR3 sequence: CASSAPGRVISYEQYF. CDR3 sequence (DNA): TGTGCCAGCAGCGCCCCGGGACGGGTGATATCCTACGAGCAGTACTTC.

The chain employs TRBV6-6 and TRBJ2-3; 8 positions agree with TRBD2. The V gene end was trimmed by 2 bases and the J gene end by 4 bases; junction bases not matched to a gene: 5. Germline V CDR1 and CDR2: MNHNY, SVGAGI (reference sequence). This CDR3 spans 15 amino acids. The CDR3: CASSYGAGGPDTQYF. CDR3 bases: TGTGCCAGCAGTTACGGGGCGGGAGGTCCAGATACGCAGTATTTT.

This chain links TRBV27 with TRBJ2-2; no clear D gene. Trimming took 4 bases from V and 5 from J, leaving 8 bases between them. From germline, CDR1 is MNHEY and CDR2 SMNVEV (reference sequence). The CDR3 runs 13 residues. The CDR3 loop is CASSWWVTGELFF. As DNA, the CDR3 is TGTGCCAGCAGTTGGTGGGTAACCGGGGAGCTGTTTTTT.

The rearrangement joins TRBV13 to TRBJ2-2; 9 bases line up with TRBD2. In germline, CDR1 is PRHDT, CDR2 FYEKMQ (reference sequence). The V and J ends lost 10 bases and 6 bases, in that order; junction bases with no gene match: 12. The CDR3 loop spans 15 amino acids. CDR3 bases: TGTGCCACGAAAGTCGGGCTAGCGGGATCCGGGGAGCTGTTTTTT. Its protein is CATKVGLAGSGELFF.

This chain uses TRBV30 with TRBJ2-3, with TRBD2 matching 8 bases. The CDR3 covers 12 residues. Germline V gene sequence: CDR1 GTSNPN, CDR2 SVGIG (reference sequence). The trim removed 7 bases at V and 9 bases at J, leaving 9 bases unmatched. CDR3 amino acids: CASTSDPQTQYF. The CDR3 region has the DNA TGTGCCTCGACTAGCGATCCGCAGACGCAGTATTTT.

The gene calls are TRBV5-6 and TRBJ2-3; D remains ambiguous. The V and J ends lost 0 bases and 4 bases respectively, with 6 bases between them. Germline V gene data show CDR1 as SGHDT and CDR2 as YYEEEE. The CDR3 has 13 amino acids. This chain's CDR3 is CASSLAWADTQYF. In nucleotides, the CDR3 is TGTGCCAGCAGCTTGGCTTGGGCAGATACGCAGTATTTT. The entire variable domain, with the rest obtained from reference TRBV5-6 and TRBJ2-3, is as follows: DAGVTQSPTHLIKTRGQQVTLRCSPKSGHDTVSWYQQALGQGPQFIFQYYEEEERQRGNFPDRFSGHQFPNYSSELNVNALLLGDSALYLCASSLAWADTQYFGPGTRLTVL.

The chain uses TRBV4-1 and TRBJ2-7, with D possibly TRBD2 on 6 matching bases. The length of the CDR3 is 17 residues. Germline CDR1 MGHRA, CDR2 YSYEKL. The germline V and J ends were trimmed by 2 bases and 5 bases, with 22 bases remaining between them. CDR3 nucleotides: TGCGCCAGCAGCCAACCCCCGGGACTCACCCAAACCGACGAGCAGTACTTC. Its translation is CASSQPPGLTQTDEQYF.